The source of this T cell receptor (beta chain) is a study of control samples from healthy donors and cancer patients (dated by TCRdb to 2020 to 2021). Of note for this clone: Its antigen remains undetermined. Base qualities are not at hand, and no much larger clone is one base apart.

Measured from the cysteine to the phenylalanine, the CDR3 is 14 residues long. Only CDR3 DNA remains: 42 bases, in frame from the first base. The junction shows trimming of 4 bases on V and 7 bases on J, and the gene matches do not reach 10 bases of it. Based on the germline V gene (reference sequence), the CDR1 and CDR2 sequences are LGHDT and YNNKEL. Library method: the immunoSEQ multiplex PCR assay. The source is immuneACCESS, and TCRdb retained only in-frame sequences with V and J called. Part of the clones is not carried over; for the studies checked, unresolved V genes explain less than half of this, and the remainder is unexplained. This sample lists roughly 98,000 clones; roughly four fifths were detected once. About 10% of the sample comes from the top ten.

This sequence uses TRBV3-1 (or the pseudogene TRBV3-2) and TRBJ2-7; 7 nucleotides in the junction match TRBD2. The sample comprised blood. The sequence was obtained from a woman in her fifties or sixties in good health. The CDR3 here reads CASSLGLGSTEQYF. The bases are TGTGCCAGCAGCCTTGGACTAGGTAGTACAGAGCAGTACTTC.